The entry below gives a single T cell receptor beta chain sequence along with its context. Its cognate antigen is unknown. The protocol was immunoSEQ multiplex PCR, while the TCRdb copy is restricted to in-frame clones and leaves out a portion. In the table there are 150,000 to 200,000 clones, 90% of which are singletons. These data come from a study of T cell responses to AZD1222 COVID-19 vaccine. Study results and caveats: Spike-specific TCR breadth and depth rose after two AZD1222 doses. Donors were largely white British and mainly female; clonal diversity was possibly underestimated. CD4 TCRs associated with vaccination spanned spike, dominating at 160-218 and 743-854.

V shed 0 bases and J shed 1 base, with 9 bases lying between them. Germline V gene data show CDR1 as SGHAT and CDR2 as FQNNGV. This CDR3 has 15 residues. The TCR comes from an adult in good health. The genes are TRBV11-2 and TRBJ1-2; D is unresolved. Sequenced here: peripheral blood, sampled on day 0 of AZD1222 vaccination. The chain's CDR3 is CASSLDSRSNYGYTF. The CDR3 bases are TGTGCCAGCAGCTTAGATAGTAGGAGTAACTATGGCTACACCTTC.